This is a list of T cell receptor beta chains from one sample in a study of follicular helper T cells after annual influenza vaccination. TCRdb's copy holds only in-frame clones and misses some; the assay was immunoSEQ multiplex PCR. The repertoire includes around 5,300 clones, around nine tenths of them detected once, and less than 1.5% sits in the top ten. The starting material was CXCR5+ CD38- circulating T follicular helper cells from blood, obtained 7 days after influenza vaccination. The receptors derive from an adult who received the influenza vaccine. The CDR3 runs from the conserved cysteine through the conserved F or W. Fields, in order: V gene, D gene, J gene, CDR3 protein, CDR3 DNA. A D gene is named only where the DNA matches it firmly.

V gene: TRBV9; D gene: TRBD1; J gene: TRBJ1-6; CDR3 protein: CASSRQGDNSPLHF; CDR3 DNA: TGTGCCAGCAGTCGACAGGGGGATAATTCACCCCTCCACTTT
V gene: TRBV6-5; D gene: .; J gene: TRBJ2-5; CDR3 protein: CASGLPGQTQYF; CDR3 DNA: TGTGCCAGCGGGCTACCAGGGCAGACCCAGTACTTC
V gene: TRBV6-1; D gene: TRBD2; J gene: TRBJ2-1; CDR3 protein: CASSEFGTSIYEQFF; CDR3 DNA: TGTGCCAGCAGTGAATTCGGGACTAGCATCTATGAGCAGTTCTTC
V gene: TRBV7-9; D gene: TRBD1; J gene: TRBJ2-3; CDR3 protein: CASSSTGGPDTQYF; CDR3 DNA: TGTGCCAGCAGCTCGACAGGGGGCCCAGATACGCAGTATTTT
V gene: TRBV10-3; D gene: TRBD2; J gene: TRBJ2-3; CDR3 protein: CATVTGERESDTQYF; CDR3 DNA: TGTGCCACCGTAACGGGGGAGCGGGAGTCAGATACGCAGTATTTT
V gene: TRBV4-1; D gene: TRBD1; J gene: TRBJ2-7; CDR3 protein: CASSYRTGGNYEQYF; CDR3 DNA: TGCGCCAGCAGCTACCGGACAGGGGGTAACTACGAGCAGTACTTC
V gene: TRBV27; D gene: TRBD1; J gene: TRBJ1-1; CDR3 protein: CASGRTGMNTEAFF; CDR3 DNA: TGTGCCAGCGGGCGGACAGGGATGAACACTGAAGCTTTCTTT
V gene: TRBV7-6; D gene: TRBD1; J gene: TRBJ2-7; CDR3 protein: CASSLTGEISYEQYF; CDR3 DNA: TGTGCCAGCAGCTTAACAGGGGAGATCTCCTACGAGCAGTACTTC
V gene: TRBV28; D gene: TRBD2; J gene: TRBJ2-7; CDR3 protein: CASSFSSWGTSGSRDEQYF; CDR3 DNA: TGTGCCAGCAGTTTTAGTAGTTGGGGGACTAGCGGGAGTCGGGACGAGCAGTACTTC
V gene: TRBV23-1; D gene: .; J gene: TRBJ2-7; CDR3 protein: CASTKGNFYEQYF; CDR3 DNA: TGCGCCAGTACTAAAGGTAACTTCTACGAGCAGTACTTC
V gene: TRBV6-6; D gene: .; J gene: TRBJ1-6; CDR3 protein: CASSPRAGRNSPLHF; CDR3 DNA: TGTGCCAGCAGCCCTAGGGCGGGCCGAAATTCACCCCTCCACTTT
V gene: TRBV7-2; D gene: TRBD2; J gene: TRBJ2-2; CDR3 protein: CASSLVAGDSTGELFF; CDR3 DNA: TGTGCCAGCAGCTTAGTAGCGGGGGATTCCACCGGGGAGCTGTTTTTT
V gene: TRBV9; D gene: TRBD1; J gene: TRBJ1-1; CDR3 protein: CASSVGTEGTEAFF; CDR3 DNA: TGTGCCAGCAGCGTGGGGACAGAGGGGACTGAAGCTTTCTTT
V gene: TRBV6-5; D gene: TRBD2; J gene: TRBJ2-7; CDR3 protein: CASSYSTAGGVYEQYF; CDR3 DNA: TGTGCCAGCAGTTACTCGACGGCGGGAGGGGTCTACGAGCAGTACTTC
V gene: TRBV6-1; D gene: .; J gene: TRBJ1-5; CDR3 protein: CASSEGGVGIPQHF; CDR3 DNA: TGTGCCAGCAGTGAAGGGGGGGTGGGTATCCCCCAGCATTTT
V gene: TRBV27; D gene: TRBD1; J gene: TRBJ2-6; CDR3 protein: CASSLGTGGSGANVLTF; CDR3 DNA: TGTGCCAGCAGTTTGGGGACAGGGGGGTCTGGGGCCAACGTCCTGACTTTC
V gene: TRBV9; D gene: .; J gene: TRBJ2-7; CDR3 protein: CASSPRRDPYYEQYF; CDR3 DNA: TGCGCCAGCAGCCCCCGGCGGGATCCATACTACGAGCAGTACTTC
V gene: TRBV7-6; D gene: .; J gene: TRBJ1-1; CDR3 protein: CASSLRADTEAFF; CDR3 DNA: TGTGCCAGCAGCTTGAGGGCGGACACTGAAGCTTTCTTT
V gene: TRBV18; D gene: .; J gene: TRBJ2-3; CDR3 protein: CASSYTSTDTQYF; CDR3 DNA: TGTGCCAGCTCTTATACTAGCACAGATACGCAGTATTTT
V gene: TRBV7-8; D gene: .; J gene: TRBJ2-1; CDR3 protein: CASSWGTGGWEQFF; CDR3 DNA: TGTGCCAGCAGCTGGGGGACTGGCGGGTGGGAGCAGTTCTTC
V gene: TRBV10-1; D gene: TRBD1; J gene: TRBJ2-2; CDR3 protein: CASSTGGTGNTGELFF; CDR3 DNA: TGCGCCAGCAGCACAGGCGGGACAGGGAACACCGGGGAGCTGTTTTTT